This T cell receptor (beta chain) was documented in a study of graft-versus-host responses after intestinal transplantation. Looking at the study overall: Anti-thymocyte globulin induction preceded roughly 3 years of tacrolimus and steroid maintenance in all recipients.

The CDR3 covers 16 residues. Per germline, CDR1 SGHRS and CDR2 YFSETQ. V was clipped by 0 bases and J by 3 bases, with 14 bases between them. General study results and limits: GvH clones occurred in recipient marrow; some first appeared in ileum or blood.

A word on this clone: Its antigen is still unknown.

Assay used: immunoSEQ multiplex PCR; TCRdb lists only in-frame clones, some missing. The sample has about 130,000 clones; more than 90% are singletons. The chain employs TRBV5-1 and TRBJ2-3, with D possibly being TRBD1 or TRBD2 (5 bases each). The starting material was unstimulated CD4+ T cells sorted from spleen or lymph node cells, obtained before intestinal transplant. The source of this sequence is a human donor who received an intestinal transplant. CDR3 nucleotides: TGCGCCAGCAGCTTGGGGGGGAACCAGGGAACAGATACGCAGTATTTT. Its translation: CASSLGGNQGTDTQYF.